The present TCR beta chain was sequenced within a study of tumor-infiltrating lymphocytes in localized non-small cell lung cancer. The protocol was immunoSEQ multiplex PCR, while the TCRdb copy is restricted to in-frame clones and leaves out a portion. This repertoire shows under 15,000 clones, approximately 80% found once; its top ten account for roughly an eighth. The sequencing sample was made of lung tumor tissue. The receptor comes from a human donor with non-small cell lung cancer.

CDR3 loop: CASSVGGTNEKLFF. CDR3 nucleotide sequence: TGTGCCAGCAGCGTAGGGGGCACTAATGAAAAACTGTTTTTT. The J gene is TRBJ1-4, the V gene TRBV9; perhaps TRBD1 as D (5 bases). The CDR3 contains 14 residues. CDR1 and CDR2 (germline): SGDLS, YYNGEE. V was shortened by 0 bases and J by 2 bases, with 5 bases between the two germline ends.